The clone carrying this T cell receptor (beta chain) was seen just once. Germline V gene sequence: CDR1 GTSNPN, CDR2 SVGIG (reference sequence). Trimming pared 7 bases from V and 7 bases from J, leaving 20 bases between. This CDR3 is built from 14 residues. Original processing notes: How many nucleated cells were present was estimated from reference gene primer amplification. Method: immunoSEQ multiplex PCR; TCRdb's copy keeps in-frame clones and lacks some. V and J calls and clone size follow that table, whereas D and trimming were derived from the DNA. The sample carries approximately 260,000 clones, around 92% recorded once. These data come from a study of blood T cell repertoires in COVID-19. Looking at the study overall: The study drew acute and convalescent COVID-19 samples from the United States, Italy and Spain.

V gene TRBV30 combines with J gene TRBJ1-5; weak D call: TRBD1 (5 bases). Sequenced: PBMCs or T cells enriched from blood (not recorded which). This TCR derives from a woman aged 55-70 years who had recovered from COVID-19. CDR3: CASRQMGREQPQHF. In nucleotides, the CDR3 is TGTGCCTCCCGACAGATGGGCAGGGAACAGCCCCAGCATTTT.